This T cell receptor beta chain was recorded in a study of shared clonotypes between healthy human individuals. Study context: CD4 naive and CD4 memory each took three plates per donor, while CD8 naive took two and CD8 memory one. Findings and caveats of the study: The generation probabilities recorded for non-shared clonotypes fell below those of clonotypes shared by all four donors.

V shed 6 bases and J shed 5 bases, with 10 bases lying between them. The CDR3 sequence is 11 residues long. Germline loops: CDR1 DFQATT, CDR2 SNEGSKA (reference sequence). Source study methods: ImmunoSEQ gave junction-only sequences without quality scores, so filtering differed. Method: immunoSEQ multiplex PCR; TCRdb's copy keeps in-frame clones and lacks some. The V and J calls and clone size were taken over from that table, and D and trimming were inferred from the DNA. In the table there are 2.5 million or so clones, roughly 92% of which are singletons. Details on this clone: The antigen is unknown. Other nucleotide sequences from this sample produce the same CDR3.

Naive CD45RA+ and memory CD45RA-negative subsets were split from CD4+ cells. This sequence originates from a man between 18 and 35 years old in good health. The V gene is TRBV20-1, the J gene TRBJ1-1, with no clear D. The sequencing sample was made of naive CD4+ T cells sorted from blood. Subset in this sample: CD45RA+ positively selected. The CDR3 region is CSAPPSTEAFF. As DNA, the CDR3 is TGCAGTGCCCCCCCATCGACTGAAGCTTTCTTT.